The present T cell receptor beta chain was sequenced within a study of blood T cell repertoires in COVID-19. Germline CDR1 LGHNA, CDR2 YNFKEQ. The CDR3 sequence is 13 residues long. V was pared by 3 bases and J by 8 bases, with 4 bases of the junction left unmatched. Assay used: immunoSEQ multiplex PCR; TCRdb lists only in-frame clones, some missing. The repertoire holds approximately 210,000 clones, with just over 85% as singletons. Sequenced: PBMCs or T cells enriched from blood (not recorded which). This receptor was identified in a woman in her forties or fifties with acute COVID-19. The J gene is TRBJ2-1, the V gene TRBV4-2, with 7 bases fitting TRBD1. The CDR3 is CASSHPQGDEQFF. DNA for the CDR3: TGTGCCAGCAGCCATCCCCAGGGGGATGAGCAGTTCTTC.